Listed below are T cell receptor beta chains from one sample, sequenced in a study of T cell changes during pregnancy in multiple sclerosis. The assay was immunoSEQ multiplex PCR, and TCRdb's table has in-frame clones only and misses some. The table lists approximately 68,000 clones, 91% of them singletons. The source was peripheral blood, collected in the third trimester of pregnancy. The receptors here all came from a female donor in good health, enrolled as a control in a pregnancy study. CDR3s include the opening cysteine and the closing phenylalanine or tryptophan. D genes are given only for firm matches. Not all rows give a size; the values are once, few, many and, for expanded clones, a class.

>TRBJ2-2|TRBV11-2|NA|TRBD1
CASTATGGYTGELFF
TGTGCCAGCACCGCGACAGGGGGGTACACCGGGGAGCTGTTTTTT
>TRBJ1-5|TRBV18|NA|NA
CASSPGQGITQPQHF
TGTGCCAGCTCACCGGGGCAGGGTATCACTCAGCCCCAGCATTTT
>TRBJ1-1|TRBV6-1|once|TRBD1
CASSGEQGLRTEAFF
TGTGCCAGCAGTGGGGAACAGGGGTTGAGGACTGAAGCTTTCTTT
>TRBJ1-1|TRBV4-1|NA|NA
CASSLQSRGNTEAFF
TGCGCCAGCAGCCTACAGTCCAGGGGGAACACTGAAGCTTTCTTT
>TRBJ1-5|TRBV7-9|NA|NA
CASTQQGSNQPQHF
TGTGCCAGCACCCAGCAGGGAAGCAATCAGCCCCAGCATTTT
>TRBJ2-1|TRBV7-9|NA|TRBD2
CASSLGVGLAGSQFF
TGTGCCAGCAGCTTAGGGGTGGGACTAGCGGGTTCACAGTTCTTC
>TRBJ2-3|TRBV5-4|NA|TRBD2
CASSFSGGAVDTQYF
TGTGCCAGCAGCTTTAGCGGGGGGGCCGTAGATACGCAGTATTTT
>TRBJ1-2|TRBV6-5|NA|TRBD1
CASSYSPGGIGGYTF
TGTGCCAGCAGTTACTCGCCAGGGGGAATAGGGGGCTACACCTTC
>TRBJ2-6|TRBV5-1|NA|TRBD2
CASSFSITSGGAGANVLTF
TGCGCCAGCAGCTTCTCTATTACTAGCGGGGGGGCTGGGGCCAACGTCCTGACTTTC
>TRBJ1-2|TRBV19|NA|NA
CASYDRGTTNYGYTF
TGTGCCAGTTACGATCGGGGAACCACTAACTATGGCTACACCTTC
>TRBJ2-1|TRBV5-1|once|NA
CASKAGYNEQFF
TGCGCCAGCAAGGCGGGGTACAATGAGCAGTTCTTC
>TRBJ1-2|TRBV28|NA|TRBD1
CASSPDRGPWGYTF
TGTGCCAGCAGTCCGGACAGGGGGCCCTGGGGCTACACCTTC
>TRBJ2-5|TRBV5-4|NA|NA
CASRETRGRATAQYF
TGTGCCAGCAGGGAGACAAGGGGCCGGGCGACGGCCCAGTACTTC
>TRBJ2-7|TRBV7-2|NA|TRBD1
CASSRQGNEQYF
TGTGCCAGCAGCCGACAGGGAAACGAGCAGTACTTC
>TRBJ1-3|TRBV4-3|NA|NA
CASSQDHGAGGNTIYF
TGCGCCAGCAGCCAAGATCACGGGGCGGGAGGAAACACCATATATTTT
>TRBJ1-5|TRBV7-9|NA|TRBD1
CASSGTRTGDRQPQHF
TGTGCCAGCAGCGGTACCCGGACAGGGGATCGTCAGCCCCAGCATTTT
>TRBJ1-6|TRBV6-6|NA|NA
CASSYRDTNSPLHF
TGTGCCAGCAGTTACAGGGACACCAATTCACCCCTCCACTTT
>TRBJ2-7|TRBV6-6|NA|NA
CASRRDIHYSYEQYF
TGTGCCAGCAGGAGGGACATCCACTACTCCTACGAGCAGTACTTC
>TRBJ2-3|TRBV11-2|NA|NA
CASSPPGGHLDTQYF
TGTGCCAGCAGCCCGCCCGGGGGGCACCTAGATACGCAGTATTTT
>TRBJ2-5|TRBV28|NA|NA
CASSAAGRETQYF
TGTGCCAGCAGCGCCGCGGGGCGAGAGACCCAGTACTTC